What follows is one TCR beta chain and its context. As yet, its antigen is unknown. A sort by CD45RO/CCR7/CD25/CD127/CD95/CD27 yielded CD4+ naive, central memory, regulatory and stem cell-like memory cells. Germline loops: CDR1 SGHRS, CDR2 YFSETQ. The V and J ends lost 0 bases and 5 bases, in that order; junction bases with no gene match: 2. This CDR3 has 15 amino acids. The data were obtained in a study of beta chain features in type 1 diabetes. Study context: Regarding age, gender and cell yields, patients proved similar to healthy donors. Study results and caveats: All four CD4+ subsets of Type 1 diabetes patients contained TCRB CDR3s that were moderately but significantly shorter.

As every portion of the isolated RNA was reverse transcribed, the sequencing read expressed TCRB transcripts. The method was immunoSEQ multiplex PCR; TCRdb's version includes in-frame clones alone and lacks a portion of them. This table has 23,000 or so clones, roughly two thirds appearing once. The chain couples TRBV5-1 to TRBJ2-5; 12 bases map to TRBD2. The source of this sequence is a young man with type 1 diabetes. Material: Tregs from blood. CDR3 sequence (DNA): TGCGCCAGCAGCTTGGCCCTAGCGGGAGGGGAGACCCAGTACTTC. Its protein product is CASSLALAGGETQYF.